The following is a T cell receptor beta chain sequence with its context. This receptor's antigen is unknown. No base qualities exist here, and no much larger clone lies one base off it. Each collaborating institution followed its own protocols to collect whole blood in K2EDTA tubes. For TCRbeta analysis, collaborators shipped samples as frozen whole blood, isolated PBMCs, or DNA extracted from either of those sample types. This specimen comes from a study of blood T cell repertoires in COVID-19 (dated by TCRdb to the early 2020s). Regarding the study in general: Samples from collaborators originated in the United States, Italy and Spain and spanned both the acute and convalescent phases of COVID-19. The prospective study material was composed of cDNA or gDNA derived from T cells, B-cell-depleted T cells, or PBMCs. Deeply sampled blood TCRbeta repertoires from subjects exposed to, actively infected with, or recovered from COVID-19 were included in the dataset. The repertoires were made available in a free public database intended to serve as a resource for research on the immune response to SARS-CoV-2. Samples were obtained from the ongoing ImmuneRACE study (first 160 participants) and from approximately 1,200 subjects provided by 6 global collaborators. Sample metadata almost always included a de-identified subject ID, COVID-19 status, age in years and sex. Where available, HLA class I and class II types were obtained from metadata supplied by the sample provider rather than from assay-based typing.

The immunoSEQ Assay, a bias-controlled multiplex PCR, was used to amplify TCRbeta CDR3 regions from genomic DNA. Processing in the source paper ran as follows. Within the assay, amplification of reference gene primers was used to estimate how many nucleated cells each sample contained. Sequence reads were collapsed and filtered to measure the absolute abundance of every unique TCRbeta CDR3 rearrangement. For each sample, productive Simpson clonality was calculated by taking the square root of Simpson's diversity index across productive rearrangements. Held by TCRdb, this immuneACCESS table contains in-frame sequences only and omits some clones. Under half of the omission traces to an unresolved V gene where checked; the cause of the rest is unknown. The V and J calls and clone size are taken from that table; D and trimming were inferred from the DNA. The table for this sample lists 90,000 to 110,000 clones; 81% of them were counted only once. Together, the top ten hold more than 30% of the sample.

The germline V gene provides CDR1 MRHNA and CDR2 SNTAGT. CDR3 length: 17 amino acids, cysteine to phenylalanine. Of all the DNA, just the CDR3 is kept, 51 bases in frame from base 1. V and J are trimmed by 7 bases and 5 bases, and the gene matches miss 13 bases of the junction. Overall results and qualifications from the work: Clinical and demographic metadata were provided uncurated, with the amount varying by source and participant.

Recombination linked TRBV6-4 to TRBJ1-6; TRBD1 aligns with 8 central bases. The receptor was isolated from an elderly man with acute or convalescent COVID-19. The specimen was peripheral blood. The nucleotide sequence reads as follows: TGTGCCAGCAACACAGTGGGGCCGACAGGGGATAATTCACCCCTCCACTTT. It translates as CASNTVGPTGDNSPLHF.